This TCR beta chain emerged from a study of quantifying T cell responses using KT2 cells. Overall study context: TCR alpha and beta constant-region primers primed reverse transcription of RNA.

The CDR3 spans 14 residues. V gave up 6 bases and J gave up 2 bases; unmatched junction bases: 5. Germline lookup yields CDR1 SGHVS and CDR2 FNYEAQ. The cDNA 3' end received a ligated oligonucleotide with a UMI. The first PCR ran three to four cycles with an equimolar RC1.1 and RC1.2 beta primer mix. MiXCR was run by TCRdb on the UMI-ligation and nested PCR reads, yielding one entry per CDR3 protein. The data show roughly 38,000 distinct CDR3 sequences, over 15% seen once. This clonotype has a count of ten or more. What was sequenced was PBMCs spiked with cells of the T cell clone KT2. The source is a human donor. The chain carries TRBV7-6 and TRBJ2-7; TRBD1 aligns across 9 bases. This CDR3 reads CASSLGTGTYEQYF. The CDR3 DNA sequence: TGTGCCAGCAGTTTGGGGACAGGGACCTACGAGCAGTACTTC.